Each of the 9 T cell receptor beta chains below was sequenced from the same sample in a study of graft-versus-host responses after intestinal transplantation. The protocol was immunoSEQ multiplex PCR, while the TCRdb copy is restricted to in-frame clones and leaves out a portion. The repertoire holds 99,000 or so clones, with approximately 90% as singletons. The antigens these receptors bind are not known. Specimen: unstimulated CD8+ T cells sorted from spleen or lymph node cells, collected before transplant. The source of these receptors is a human donor who was the organ donor for an intestinal transplant.

The J gene is TRBJ2-1, the V gene TRBV25-1, with 8 bases aligning to TRBD1. J gave up 5 bases and V 4 bases, and 1 base lay outside the gene matches. The CDR3 length is 13 residues. Germline-derived CDR1 and CDR2 are MGHDK and SYGVNS. CDR3 bases: TGTGCCAGCAGTGTGACAGGGGACAATGAGCAGTTCTTC. This translates into CASSVTGDNEQFF.

This chain links TRBV9 with TRBJ1-6; D perhaps matches TRBD1 (5 bases). In germline, CDR1 is SGDLS, CDR2 YYNGEE. The CDR3 length is 14 residues. V dropped 4 bases and J dropped 7 bases, with 12 bases sitting between them. CDR3 sequence: CASSMGGENSPLHF. CDR3 in DNA: TGTGCCAGCAGCATGGGGGGGGAGAATTCACCCCTCCACTTT.

The table lists this clone with a count of one. This chain links TRBV4-1 with TRBJ2-7; 8 nucleotides align to TRBD2. The CDR3 has 17 residues. J gave up 3 bases and V 0 bases, and 10 bases lay outside the gene matches. Germline CDR1 reads MGHRA; CDR2 reads YSYEKL. This chain's CDR3 is CASSQEEAVAGFYEQYF. CDR3 DNA sequence: TGCGCCAGCAGCCAAGAAGAAGCGGTAGCGGGGTTCTACGAGCAGTACTTC.

This chain uses TRBV5-5 with TRBJ2-4; possible D gene TRBD1, 6 bases. V was trimmed by 4 bases and J by 1 base, leaving 15 bases between them. The CDR3 is 16 amino acids. The germline V gene has CDR1 SGHKS and CDR2 YYEKEE (reference sequence). The CDR3 here is CASSKGDSVAKNIQYF. In DNA form, the CDR3 reads TGTGCCAGCAGCAAGGGGGATTCAGTCGCCAAAAACATTCAGTACTTC. Looking up the rest from reference TRBV5-5 and TRBJ2-4 gives the full variable domain: DAGVTQSPTHLIKTRGQQVTLRCSPISGHKSVSWYQQVLGQGPQFIFQYYEKEERGRGNFPDRFSARQFPNYSSELNVNALLLGDSALYLCASSKGDSVAKNIQYFGAGTRLSVL.

This clone appeared a few times. The chain combines TRBV30 with TRBJ1-1; D is unclear. V lost 4 bases and J lost 3, with 6 bases in between. The CDR3 loop spans 11 amino acids. The germline V gene has CDR1 GTSNPN and CDR2 SVGIG (reference sequence). CDR3 sequence (DNA): TGTGCCTGGAATTTATACACTGAAGCTTTCTTT. Its protein is CAWNLYTEAFF.

Concerning this clone: The same CDR3 is also encoded by other DNA sequences in this sample. This chain uses TRBV19 with TRBJ2-3; TRBD2 agrees at 11 bases. The J segment lost 11 bases and the V segment lost 3 bases, leaving 13 bases of the junction unmatched. This CDR3 region has 16 residues. Germline assignment: CDR1 LNHDA and CDR2 SQIVND (reference sequence). The CDR3 protein is CASSIEGVFSGGVQYF. Written as DNA, the CDR3 is TGTGCCAGTAGTATCGAAGGGGTCTTTAGCGGGGGGGTGCAGTATTTT.

V gene TRBV28 combines with J gene TRBJ1-2; no firm D call. Germline loops: CDR1 MDHEN, CDR2 SYDVKM. V lost 6 bases and J lost 2, with 7 bases in between. The CDR3 extends over 12 amino acids. The CDR3 reads CASSAGNYGYTF. The CDR3 bases are TGTGCCAGCAGCGCCGGGAACTATGGCTACACCTTC.

The count of this clone is one. CDR3 residues: CATSTRQGWDIQYF. The CDR3 bases are TGTGCCACCAGCACGAGACAGGGGTGGGACATTCAGTACTTC. This chain connects TRBV15 to TRBJ2-4; 8 bases agree with TRBD1. Germline V gene lookup returns CDR1 LNHNV and CDR2 YYDKDF (reference sequence). CDR3 length: 14 amino acids. The V and J ends lost 4 bases and 8 bases, in that order; junction bases with no gene match: 7.

In this sample, this clone turned up once. The chain uses TRBV7-9 and TRBJ2-7; D call uncertain. The germline V gene has CDR1 SEHNR and CDR2 FQNEAQ (reference sequence). Trimming removed 4 bases at V and 1 base at J, with 5 bases between. The CDR3 has 12 residues. This CDR3 is CASSSRSYEQYF. The CDR3 DNA is TGTGCCAGCAGCTCCAGGTCCTACGAGCAGTACTTC.